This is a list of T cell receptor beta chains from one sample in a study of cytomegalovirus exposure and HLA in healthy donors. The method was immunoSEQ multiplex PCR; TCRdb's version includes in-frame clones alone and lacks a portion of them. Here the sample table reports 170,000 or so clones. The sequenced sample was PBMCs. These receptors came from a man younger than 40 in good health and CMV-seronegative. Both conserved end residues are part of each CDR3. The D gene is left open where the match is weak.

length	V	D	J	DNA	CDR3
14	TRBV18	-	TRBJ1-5	TGTGCCAGCTCACCAAAGGACACACAACAGCCCCAGCATTTT	CASSPKDTQQPQHF
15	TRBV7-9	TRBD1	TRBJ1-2	TGTGCCAGCAGCTTAGAGTTCGAGACAGGGTATGGCTACACCTTC	CASSLEFETGYGYTF
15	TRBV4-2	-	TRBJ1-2	TGTGCCAGCAGCCAAGATTCGGGTTTGGAATATGGCTACACCTTC	CASSQDSGLEYGYTF
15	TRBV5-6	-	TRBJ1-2	TGTGCCAGCAGTCCTTACTGGGGGGTAGTAGGTGGCTACACCTTC	CASSPYWGVVGGYTF
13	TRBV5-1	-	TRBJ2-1	TGCGCCAGCAGCACGGACATTTACAATGAGCAGTTCTTC	CASSTDIYNEQFF
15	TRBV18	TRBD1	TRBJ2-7	TGTGCCAGCTCACGTGACAGGGGGGCGACCTACGAGCAGTACTTC	CASSRDRGATYEQYF
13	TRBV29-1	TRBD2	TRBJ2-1	TGCAGCGTACTCGGGAGGGCTATCAATGAGCAGTTCTTC	CSVLGRAINEQFF
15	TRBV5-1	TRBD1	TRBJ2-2	TGCGCCAGCAGCCCTCAGACAGGGTTCACCGGGGAGCTGTTTTTT	CASSPQTGFTGELFF
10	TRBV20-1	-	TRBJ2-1	TGCAGTGCTCGGAGCAATGAGCAGTTCTTC	CSARSNEQFF
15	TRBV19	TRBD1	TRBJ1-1	TGTGCCAGTAGTGTAAAGGGGACAGGGAACACTGAAGCTTTCTTT	CASSVKGTGNTEAFF
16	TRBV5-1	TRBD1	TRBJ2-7	TGCGCCAGCAGCTTCGCCAACCGGGACAGACCCTACGAGCAGTACTTC	CASSFANRDRPYEQYF
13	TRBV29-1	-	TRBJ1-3	TGCAGCGTTGAGCGGGGTTCTGGAAACACCATATATTTT	CSVERGSGNTIYF
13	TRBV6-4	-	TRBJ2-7	TGTGCCAGCAGTGACTCAGTTACTACCCCTAAACACTTC	CASSDSVTTPKHF
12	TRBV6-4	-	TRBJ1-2	TGTGCCAGCAGTGCGGACAGCAATGGCTACACCTTC	CASSADSNGYTF
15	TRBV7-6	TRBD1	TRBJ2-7	TGTGCCAGCAGCCCAGGGGGACAGGGGGCCTACGAGCAGTACTTC	CASSPGGQGAYEQYF
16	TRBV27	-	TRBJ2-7	TGTGCCAGCAGTTCATCGACGACAGGCCCTATCTACGAGCAGTACTTC	CASSSSTTGPIYEQYF
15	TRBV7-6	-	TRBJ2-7	TGTGCCAGCAGCCAAGTGAGACTCCCGGCGGATGAGCAGTACTTC	CASSQVRLPADEQYF
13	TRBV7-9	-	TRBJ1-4	TGTGCCAGCAGCTTACTGACTAATGAAAAACTGTTTTTT	CASSLLTNEKLFF
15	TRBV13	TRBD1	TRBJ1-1	TGTGCCAGCAGCCCTCGGACAGGGTGGAACACTGAAGCTTTCTTT	CASSPRTGWNTEAFF
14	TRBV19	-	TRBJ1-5	TGTGCCAGTAGTCCTTCCCGAGACAATCAGCCCCAGCATTTT	CASSPSRDNQPQHF
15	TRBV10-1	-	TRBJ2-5	TGCGCCAGCAGTGAAAGCAGGACAGCACAAGAGACCCAGTACTTC	CASSESRTAQETQYF
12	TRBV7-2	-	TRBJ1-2	TGTGCCAGCAGCCCCCAGGGCCGGGGCTACACCTTC	CASSPQGRGYTF
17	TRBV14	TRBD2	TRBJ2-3	TGTGCCAGCAGCCCCAGACCAGCGGGAACTTACACAGATACGCAGTATTTT	CASSPRPAGTYTDTQYF
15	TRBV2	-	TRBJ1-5	TGTGCCAGCAGTCTCGAGGCAGGGGGCAATCAGCCCCAGCATTTT	CASSLEAGGNQPQHF
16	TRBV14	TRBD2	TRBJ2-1	TGTGCCAGCAGCCAAGTCTGGCGGGAGGTCGACAATGAGCAGTTCTTC	CASSQVWREVDNEQFF
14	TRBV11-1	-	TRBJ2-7	TGTGCCAGCAGCTTAGTCGCCAGGGTCTACGAGCAGTACTTC	CASSLVARVYEQYF
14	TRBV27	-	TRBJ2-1	TGTGCCAGCAGTTTCGGTCTAGGGGGTGGGGAGCAGTTCTTC	CASSFGLGGGEQFF
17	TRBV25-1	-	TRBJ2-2	TGTGCCAGCAGTGAATACCCCTGGCGGGGGAACACCGGGGAGCTGTTTTTT	CASSEYPWRGNTGELFF
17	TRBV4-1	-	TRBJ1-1	TGCGCCAGCAGCCAAAAGGGGTGGGGGGAGGAGAGGGCTGAAGCTTTCTTT	CASSQKGWGEERAEAFF
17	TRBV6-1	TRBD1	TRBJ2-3	TGTGCCAGCAGTGACACGAGCACAGGGGTAAGCACAGATACGCAGTATTTT	CASSDTSTGVSTDTQYF
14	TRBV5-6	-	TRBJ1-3	TGTGCCAGCAGCTTGGGTCCCGACGGGAACACCATATATTTT	CASSLGPDGNTIYF
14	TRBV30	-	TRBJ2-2	TGTGCCTGGAGTCATGGGAGTGGCACCGGGGAGCTGTTTTTT	CAWSHGSGTGELFF
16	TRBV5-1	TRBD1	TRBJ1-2	TGCGCCAGCAGCTTGTATCCAACAGGGGATCATTATGGCTACACCTTC	CASSLYPTGDHYGYTF
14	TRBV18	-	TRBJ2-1	TGTGCCAGCCTCCGACAGAGCCTCTACAATGAGCAGTTCTTC	CASLRQSLYNEQFF
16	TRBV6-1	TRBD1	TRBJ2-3	TGTGCCAGCAGTGCGATGCCGGGACAGAAGACAGATACGCAGTATTTT	CASSAMPGQKTDTQYF
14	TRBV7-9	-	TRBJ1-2	TGTGCCAGCACTCACGGGGAGTCGGGCTATGGCTACACCTTC	CASTHGESGYGYTF
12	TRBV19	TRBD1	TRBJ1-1	TGTGCCAGCCGGGACAGGGACACTGAAGCTTTCTTT	CASRDRDTEAFF
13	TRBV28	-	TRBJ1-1	TGTGCCAGCAGTACTCCTGCCACTTATGAAGCTTTCTTT	CASSTPATYEAFF
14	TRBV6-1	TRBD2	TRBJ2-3	TGTGCCAGCCCTGGAGCGGGGGCGGGGGATACGCAGTATTTT	CASPGAGAGDTQYF